This TCR beta chain emerged from a study of blood T cell repertoires in COVID-19 (dated by TCRdb to 2018 to 2020). General notes on the study: Samples covering the acute and convalescent phases of COVID-19 were provided by collaborators in the United States, Italy and Spain. The repertoires were made available in a free public database intended to serve as a resource for research on the immune response to SARS-CoV-2. The prospective study material was composed of cDNA or gDNA derived from T cells, B-cell-depleted T cells, or PBMCs. Where available, HLA class I and class II types were obtained from metadata supplied by the sample provider rather than from assay-based typing. The sample metadata nearly always contained a de-identified subject ID, COVID-19 status, age in years and sex. Samples were obtained from the ongoing ImmuneRACE study (first 160 participants) and from approximately 1,200 subjects provided by 6 global collaborators. Deeply sampled blood TCRbeta repertoires from subjects exposed to, actively infected with, or recovered from COVID-19 were included in the dataset.

The collaborating institutions used their own protocols to collect whole blood in K2EDTA tubes. For TCRbeta analysis, collaborator samples were shipped as frozen whole blood, as isolated PBMCs, or as DNA extracted from either sample type. Points on this clone: Its cognate antigen has yet to be identified. Base quality data are lacking; no much larger clone is found one base away.

TCRbeta CDR3 regions were amplified from genomic DNA by means of the immunoSEQ Assay, a bias-controlled multiplex PCR. The study's own analysis went as follows. The number of nucleated cells in each sample was estimated by amplification of reference gene primers within the assay. To quantify the absolute abundance of each unique TCRbeta CDR3 rearrangement, sequence reads were collapsed and filtered. Productive Simpson clonality was computed per sample as the square root of Simpson's diversity index over productive rearrangements. TCRdb's version of the immuneACCESS table is confined to in-frame rearrangements and falls short of the full clone set. An unresolved V gene accounts for under half of the shortfall where checked; the remainder is of unknown origin. The V and J calls and clone size were taken over from that table, and D and trimming were inferred from the DNA. The sample yields 55,000 to 60,000 clones; approximately 84% were counted once. The ten most abundant clones make up approximately 15% of the sample.

General conclusions and limits of the study: How much clinical and demographic metadata was included differed by source and by participant, and the metadata was provided uncurated.

Sequencing was performed on peripheral blood. This receptor was identified in a man in his 70s with active COVID-19.

The CDR3 is CSARRDRGFDEQYF. The DNA reads as follows: TGCAGCGCCCGCCGGGACAGGGGGTTCGACGAGCAGTACTTC. The rearranged chain carries TRBV29-1 and TRBJ2-7, with 11 bases aligning to TRBD1. V has 7 bases trimmed and J has 5 bases trimmed; junction bases matching no gene number 10. The CDR3 numbers 14 residues from cysteine through phenylalanine. Of the read, only the CDR3 DNA is kept; its 42 bases are in frame from base 1. The germline V gene encodes CDR1 SQVTM and CDR2 ANQGSEA.